Sequencing of this TCR beta chain was carried out in a study of T-cell memory formation after mild COVID-19. Study in general: Largely donor-specific TCR clusters were found.

This clonotype has just a few counts. As yet, its antigen is unknown. V dropped 1 base and J dropped 2; count of bases not matched to a gene: 6. Germline V gene sequence: CDR1 LGHNA, CDR2 YNFKEQ. The CDR3 has 16 residues. Points from the study as a whole: Nothing confirmed that second-wave clones peaking on day 37 were specific for SARS-CoV-2. Among contracting clones, CD4+ were mainly CM/EM and CD8+ enriched in EMRA.

cDNA libraries for TCR alpha and TCR beta, carrying sample barcodes and UMIs, came from 5'RACE with constant-segment primers. TCRdb itself ran the 5' RACE reads through MiXCR, one entry per CDR3 protein. The sample contains around 340,000 distinct CDR3 sequences, roughly 13% of which appear only once. Specimen: PBMCs or a T cell subset sorted from them (not recorded which). This sequence originates from a man in his late teens or twenties who had mild COVID-19 (a few samples of this study predate the infection). Cell type and time point are not known. The chain links TRBV4-2 to TRBJ1-2, with 8 bases that match TRBD1. DNA of the CDR3: TGTGCCAGCAGCCAAGCGGGGTCAGGGGGCAACTATGGCTACACCTTC. It codes for CASSQAGSGGNYGYTF.